This T cell receptor (beta chain) was recorded in a study of blood T cell repertoires in COVID-19. CDR1 SGDLS and CDR2 YYNGEE come from the germline V gene. There are 18 residues in the CDR3. The ends lost 0 bases at V and 2 bases at J; junction bases unmatched: 12. Sequencing was performed with immunoSEQ multiplex PCR; in TCRdb, only in-frame clones are kept and a portion is missing. The table includes about 150,000 clones, 80% to 90% detected once. The genes are TRBV9 and TRBJ2-3; the match to TRBD1 covers 7 bases. Sequencing was performed on peripheral blood. The receptor was isolated from a woman aged 50 to 60 with acute or convalescent COVID-19. The CDR3 loop reads CASSVVEPRQGTTDTQYF. The DNA for the CDR3 is TGTGCCAGCAGCGTAGTCGAGCCTCGACAGGGTACCACAGATACGCAGTATTTT.